Included here is one T cell receptor (beta chain) sequence, with context. The table lists this clonotype with many counts. The clone's antigen remains unknown. Qualities for individual bases were not recorded, and no much larger clone is one base off. This entry comes from a study of spatial heterogeneity in lung cancer (dated by TCRdb to about 2019). In terms of the full investigation: Beta-chain transcripts were consistently detected in greater numbers than alpha-chain transcripts, which likely reflects a higher abundance of beta-chain transcripts. In tumor regions, TCR transcript counts showed a strong correlation with a T cell transcriptional module score derived from matched bulk RNA-seq. In the raw uncorrected reads, each unique combination of TCR and UMI appeared more than ten times on average. In non-small cell lung cancer, the study quantitatively compared TCR alpha and beta repertoires across several tumor regions, matched nontumor lung, and blood. Nonsynonymous mutation counts, determined by whole-exome sequencing of tumor tissue, were related to features of the TCR repertoire. Both alpha and beta chains were TCR-sequenced in samples taken at surgery, namely 220 tumor regions, roughly 64 matched nontumor lung samples and just over 55 PBMC samples.

Study-wide conclusions, independent of this receptor: TCR-seq was estimated to cover only approximately 6.6% of tumor T cells for alpha chains and around 13% for beta chains. The tumor nonsynonymous mutation count correlated with the number of expanded alpha and beta TCRs within the tumor. The count of ubiquitous expanded TCRs correlated with the count of ubiquitous nonsynonymous mutations, and the count of regional expanded TCRs correlated with the count of regional nonsynonymous mutations. Confirming at a functional level the hypothesis that regional TCRs recognize regional mutations was considered to require additional single-cell paired TCR alpha and beta sequencing.

The method was 5' RACE. Sequencer: NextSeq 500. In the TCR library protocol, a unique molecular identifier was attached to each TCR cDNA molecule so that PCR and sequencing errors could be corrected. Regarding the original processing steps: TCR identification, UMI-based error correction and CDR3 extraction were performed with Decombinator tools. TCRs above a frequency of 2 per 1,000, corresponding to the top 1% of the tumor frequency distribution, were defined as expanded. Expanded tumor TCRs were classed as regional if statistically deemed absent (corrected P<0.05) from at least one tumor region, otherwise ubiquitous. Renyi diversity was calculated using the R vegan package after each repertoire was subsampled 100 times to 5,000 TCRs. CDR3 similarity networks were constructed using string-kernel similarity of amino acid triplets, with links drawn between CDR3s whose pairwise similarity was above 0.82. The public reads were run again by TCRdb, first through fastp at Q25 and then through MiXCR, and only productive beta chains were kept. Rows are unified per CDR3 protein, each entry keeping the most common DNA and genes. None of the V and J calls come from the authors' own analysis; TCRdb made them. Recorded for this sample are about 3,900 distinct CDR3 sequences; roughly 4.3% of them occurred a single time. 51% of the sample rests with the top ten.

The CDR1 and CDR2 encoded by the germline V gene are SGHTA and FQGNSA. The CDR3, from cysteine to phenylalanine, totals 15 residues. Only the CDR3 portion is preserved as DNA: 45 bases, with reading frame beginning at the first base. V sheds 5 bases and J sheds 0 bases, leaving 10 bases between their ends. The sample's time point label is to be understood as: sample taken at primary tumor resection. Donors were around 69 patients with early-stage, untreated non-small cell lung cancer from the lung TRACERx cohort. TCR sequencing used whole RNA extracted from tumor and nontumor lung tissue, or from cryopreserved PBMC samples, without cell sorting. Patients were selected for TCR sequencing only if sufficient RNA was available from at least two tumor regions. Tumor and adjacent nontumor lung specimens were reviewed by a lung pathologist before selection.

This material consisted of lung tumor tissue, taken at surgery. The chain was built from TRBV7-2 and TRBJ2-2; TRBD1 might be the D gene, on 6 matching bases. The receptor comes from a male donor with early-stage non-small cell lung cancer. DNA sequence: TGTGCCAGCAGCCCACAGGGTACGAACACCGGGGAGCTGTTTTTT. It specifies CASSPQGTNTGELFF.